The 7 T cell receptor beta chains presented below share a single source sample, sequenced in a study of blood T cell repertoires in COVID-19. Libraries were prepared by immunoSEQ multiplex PCR; TCRdb keeps only in-frame clonotypes and omits some of them. Of about 220,000 clones listed, about four fifths are singletons. Sequencing was performed on PBMCs or T cells enriched from blood (not recorded which). All receptors derive from a woman aged 35 to 49 with acute COVID-19.

V gene TRBV10-3 combines with J gene TRBJ2-1; TRBD1 matches 7 bases. CDR3 length equals 12 residues. V lost 10 bases and J lost 9; bases outside the gene matches: 9. Germline CDR1 ENHRY, CDR2 SYGVKD. CDR3 in amino acids: CATSTGDTEQFF. The CDR3, as DNA: TGTGCCACTTCTACAGGGGATACTGAGCAGTTCTTC.

The chain employs TRBV12-3 or TRBV12-4 and TRBJ1-2; 9 bases match TRBD1. The CDR3 length is 13 residues. Trimming at V came to 6 bases and at J to 8 bases, leaving 7 bases not matched to a gene. CDR3 sequence (DNA): TGTGCCAGCAGGGAGACAGGGGGACAAGGCTACACCTTC. As protein: CASRETGGQGYTF.

The table lists this clone with a few counts. The J gene is TRBJ1-2, the V gene TRBV24-1, with 7 bases fitting TRBD1. The V segment lost 5 bases and the J segment 1 base; nucleotides outside the gene matches: 0. Looked up from germline, CDR1 is KGHDR and CDR2 is SFDVKD. The CDR3 covers 13 residues. CDR3 nucleotide sequence: TGTGCCACCAGTGGGACAGGTAACTATGGCTACACCTTC. It yields the protein CATSGTGNYGYTF.

This clone occurred a few times. The DNA of the CDR3 is TGTGCCAGCAGACTACAGGGGGACACTGAAGCTTTCTTT. Translated, it gives CASRLQGDTEAFF. This sequence joins TRBV5-8 and TRBJ1-1; 8 bases agree with TRBD1. In germline, CDR1 is SGHTS, CDR2 YDEGEE. V was clipped by 5 bases and J by 3 bases; unmatched bases: 3. CDR3 size: 13 residues.

This chain connects TRBV5-4 to TRBJ2-2; 9 nucleotides match TRBD1. CDR3 length equals 15 residues. Per the germline V gene, CDR1 is SGHNT and CDR2 is YYREEE (reference sequence). V lost 1 base and J lost 4; bases outside the gene matches: 2. The CDR3 sequence is CASSLIQGATGELFF. CDR3 nucleotides: TGTGCCAGCAGCTTGATACAGGGGGCCACCGGGGAGCTGTTTTTT. The whole variable domain, filled in from reference TRBV5-4 and TRBJ2-2, reads ETGVTQSPTHLIKTRGQQVTLRCSSQSGHNTVSWYQQALGQGPQFIFQYYREEENGRGNFPPRFSGLQFPNYSSELNVNALELDDSALYLCASSLIQGATGELFFGEGSRLTVL.

The chain employs TRBV18 and TRBJ2-7, with D perhaps TRBD1 (5 bases). Trimming took off 2 bases at V and 1 base at J, with 21 bases between the two ends. This CDR3 spans 18 amino acids. The germline CDR1 and CDR2 sequences are KGHSH and LQKENI. CDR3: CASSPMVSAGPWSYEQYF. The CDR3 DNA reads TGTGCCAGCTCACCAATGGTTTCGGCAGGGCCCTGGTCCTACGAGCAGTACTTC. Drawing the rest from reference TRBV18 and TRBJ2-7, the complete variable domain is NAGVMQNPRHLVRRRGQEARLRCSPMKGHSHVYWYRQLPEEGLKFMVYLQKENIIDESGMPKERFSAEFPKEGPSILRIQQVVRGDSAAYFCASSPMVSAGPWSYEQYFGPGTRLTVT.

About this clone: Other DNA sequences in this sample translate to the same CDR3. The rearrangement links TRBV3-1 (or the pseudogene TRBV3-2) to TRBJ2-7; no clear D gene. Germline CDR1 is LGHDT and CDR2 is YNNKEL (reference sequence). There are 11 residues in the CDR3. V lost 4 bases, J lost 4 bases, and 5 bases lay in between. The CDR3 bases are TGTGCCAGCAGCCTTTCGTACGAGCAGTACTTC. It specifies CASSLSYEQYF.